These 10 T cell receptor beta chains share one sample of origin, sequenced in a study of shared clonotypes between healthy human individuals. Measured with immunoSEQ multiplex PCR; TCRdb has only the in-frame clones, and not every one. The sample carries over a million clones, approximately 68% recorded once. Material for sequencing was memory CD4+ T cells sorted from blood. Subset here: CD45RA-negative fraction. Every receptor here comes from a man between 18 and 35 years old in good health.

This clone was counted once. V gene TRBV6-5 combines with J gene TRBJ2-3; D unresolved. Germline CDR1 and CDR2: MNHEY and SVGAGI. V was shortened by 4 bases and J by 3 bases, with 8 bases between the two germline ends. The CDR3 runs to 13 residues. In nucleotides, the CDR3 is TGTGCCAGCAGTTCCCTTTCGACAGATACGCAGTATTTT. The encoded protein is CASSSLSTDTQYF.

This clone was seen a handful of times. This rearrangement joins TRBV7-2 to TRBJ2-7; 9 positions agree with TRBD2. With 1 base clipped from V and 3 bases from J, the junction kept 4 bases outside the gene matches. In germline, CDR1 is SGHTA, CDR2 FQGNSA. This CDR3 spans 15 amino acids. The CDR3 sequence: CASSLEGTSYYEQYF. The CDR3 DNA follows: TGTGCCAGCAGCTTAGAGGGGACTAGCTACTACGAGCAGTACTTC.

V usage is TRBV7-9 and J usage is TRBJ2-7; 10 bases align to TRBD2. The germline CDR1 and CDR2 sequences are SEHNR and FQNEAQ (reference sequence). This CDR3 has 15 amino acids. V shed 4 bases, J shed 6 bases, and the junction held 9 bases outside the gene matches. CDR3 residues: CASSSSGGAKGEQYF. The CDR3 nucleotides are TGTGCCAGCAGCTCCAGCGGGGGGGCCAAGGGCGAGCAGTACTTC.

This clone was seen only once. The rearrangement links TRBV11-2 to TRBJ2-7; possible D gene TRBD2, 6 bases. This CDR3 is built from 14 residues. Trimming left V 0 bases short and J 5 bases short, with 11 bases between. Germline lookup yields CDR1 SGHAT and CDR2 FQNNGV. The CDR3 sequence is CASSLEPGRNEQYF. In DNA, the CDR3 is TGTGCCAGCAGCTTAGAGCCAGGGAGGAACGAGCAGTACTTC.

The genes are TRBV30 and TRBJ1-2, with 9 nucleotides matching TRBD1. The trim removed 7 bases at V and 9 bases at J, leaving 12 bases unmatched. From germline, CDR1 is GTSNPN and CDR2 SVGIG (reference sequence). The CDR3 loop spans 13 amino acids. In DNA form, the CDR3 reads TGTGCCTCAGGGGCTCGGGACAGGGTGCGCTACACCTTC. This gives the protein CASGARDRVRYTF.

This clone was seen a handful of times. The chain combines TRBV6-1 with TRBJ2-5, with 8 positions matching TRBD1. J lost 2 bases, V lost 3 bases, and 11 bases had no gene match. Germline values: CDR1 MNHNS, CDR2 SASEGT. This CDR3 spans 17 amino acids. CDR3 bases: TGTGCCAGCAGTGACAGGGGGCGGTGGGTTCAACAAGAGACCCAGTACTTC. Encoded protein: CASSDRGRWVQQETQYF.

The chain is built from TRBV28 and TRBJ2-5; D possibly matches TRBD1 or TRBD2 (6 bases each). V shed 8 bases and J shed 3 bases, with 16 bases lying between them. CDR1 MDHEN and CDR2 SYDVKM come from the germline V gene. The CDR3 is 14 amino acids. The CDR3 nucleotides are TGTGCCAGCTCCCCCTGGGGGGCGGAAGAGACCCAGTACTTC. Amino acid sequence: CASSPWGAEETQYF. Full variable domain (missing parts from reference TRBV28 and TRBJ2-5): DVKVTQSSRYLVKRTGEKVFLECVQDMDHENMFWYRQDPGLGLRLIYFSYDVKMKEKGDIPEGYSVSREKKERFSLILESASTNQTSMYLCASSPWGAEETQYFGPGTRLLVL.

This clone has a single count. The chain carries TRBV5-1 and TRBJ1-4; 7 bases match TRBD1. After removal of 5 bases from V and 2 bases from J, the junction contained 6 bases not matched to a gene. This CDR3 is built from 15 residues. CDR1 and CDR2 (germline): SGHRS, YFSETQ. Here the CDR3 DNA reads TGCGCCAGCAGACCAACAGGGGAGACTAATGAAAAACTGTTTTTT. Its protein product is CASRPTGETNEKLFF.

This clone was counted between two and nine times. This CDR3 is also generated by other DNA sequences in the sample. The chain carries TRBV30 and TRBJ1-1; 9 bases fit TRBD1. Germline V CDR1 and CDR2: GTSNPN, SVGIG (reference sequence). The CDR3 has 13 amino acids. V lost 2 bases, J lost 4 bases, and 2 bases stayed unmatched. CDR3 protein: CAWSTGGFTEAFF. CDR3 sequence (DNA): TGTGCCTGGAGTACAGGGGGCTTCACTGAAGCTTTCTTT.

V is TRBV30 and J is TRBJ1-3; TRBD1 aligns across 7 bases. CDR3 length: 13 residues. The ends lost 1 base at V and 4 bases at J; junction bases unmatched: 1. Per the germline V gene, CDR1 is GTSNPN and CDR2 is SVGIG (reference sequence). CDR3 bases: TGTGCCTGGAGTGGGGACAGAGGAAACACCATATATTTT. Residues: CAWSGDRGNTIYF. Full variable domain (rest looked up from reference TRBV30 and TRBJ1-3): SQTIHQWPATLVQPVGSPLSLECTVEGTSNPNLYWYRQAAGRGLQLLFYSVGIGQISSEVPQNLSASRPQDRQFILSSKKLLLSDSGFYLCAWSGDRGNTIYFGEGSWLTVV.